In its sample, the clone carrying this T cell receptor (beta chain) was seen a few times. As yet, its antigen is unknown. In building TCR beta libraries, iRepertoire HTBI primers were used together with Arm-PCR of CDR3 regions. TCRdb ran MiXCR on the multiplex PCR reads and lists one entry per CDR3 protein. Of a few hundred thousand distinct CDR3 sequences in the sample, about 12% were seen once. Time point reported: newly diagnosed GD, antithyroid drugs for less than 3 months. The TCR library was made from RNA extracted from PBMCs. Patients all came to the study from an endocrinology department in Xi'an, China. The data derive from a study of regulatory T cells in long-lasting Graves disease. Study-wide results and caveats: It was in persistent disease that TRBV28, TRBJ1-2 and TRBJ2-5 were favored. Investigators studied peripheral blood only, not thyroid tissue.

Trimming shortened V by 1 base and J by 7 bases, and 13 bases separated the two germline ends. The CDR3 length is 15 residues. The germline CDR1 and CDR2 sequences are LGHNA and YSLEER. This same sample was also part of a study on T cells in Graves' hyperthyroidism and ophthalmopathy. That source reports: Diagnosis of hyperthyroidism was new in patients aged 18 to 65, and its duration was under 2 months.

This chain links TRBV4-3 with TRBJ2-2; D not resolved. The sample here was peripheral blood mononuclear cells (PBMCs), taken at new diagnosis, from a patient treated with antithyroid drugs. This clonotype originated in a woman between 18 and 29 years old with Graves disease. The CDR3, as DNA: TGCGCCAGCAGCCAAGTATCATCCTTTGGCGGGGAGCTGTTTTTT. Its protein product is CASSQVSSFGGELFF.